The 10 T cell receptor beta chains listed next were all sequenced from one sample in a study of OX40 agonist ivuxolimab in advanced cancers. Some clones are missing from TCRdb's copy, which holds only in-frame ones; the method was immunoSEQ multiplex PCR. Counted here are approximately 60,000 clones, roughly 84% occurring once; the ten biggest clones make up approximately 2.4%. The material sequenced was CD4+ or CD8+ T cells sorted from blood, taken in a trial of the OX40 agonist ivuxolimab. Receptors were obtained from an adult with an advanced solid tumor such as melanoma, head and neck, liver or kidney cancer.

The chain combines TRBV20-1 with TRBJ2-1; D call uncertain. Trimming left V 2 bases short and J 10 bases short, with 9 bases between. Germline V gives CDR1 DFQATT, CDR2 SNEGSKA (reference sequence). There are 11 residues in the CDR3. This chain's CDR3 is CSARRPGEQFF. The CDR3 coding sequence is TGCAGTGCTAGAAGACCTGGGGAGCAGTTCTTC.

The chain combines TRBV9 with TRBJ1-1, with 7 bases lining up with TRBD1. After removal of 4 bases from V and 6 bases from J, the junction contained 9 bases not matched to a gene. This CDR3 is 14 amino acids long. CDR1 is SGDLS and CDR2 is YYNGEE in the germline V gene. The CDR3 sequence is CASSPKTGIAEAFF. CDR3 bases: TGTGCCAGCAGCCCAAAGACAGGGATCGCTGAAGCTTTCTTT.

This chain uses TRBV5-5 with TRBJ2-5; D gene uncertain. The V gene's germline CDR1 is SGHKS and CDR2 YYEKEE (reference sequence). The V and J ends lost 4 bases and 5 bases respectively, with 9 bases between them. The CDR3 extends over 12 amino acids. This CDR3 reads CASSLNRETQYF. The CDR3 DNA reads TGTGCCAGCAGCCTGAACCGGGAGACCCAGTACTTC.

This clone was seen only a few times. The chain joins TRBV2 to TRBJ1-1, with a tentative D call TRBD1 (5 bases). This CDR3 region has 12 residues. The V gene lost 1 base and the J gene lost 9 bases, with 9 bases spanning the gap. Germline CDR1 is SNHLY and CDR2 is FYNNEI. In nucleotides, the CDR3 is TGTGCCAGCAGTGAAGGGGGCCTCAAAGCTTTCTTT. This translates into CASSEGGLKAFF.

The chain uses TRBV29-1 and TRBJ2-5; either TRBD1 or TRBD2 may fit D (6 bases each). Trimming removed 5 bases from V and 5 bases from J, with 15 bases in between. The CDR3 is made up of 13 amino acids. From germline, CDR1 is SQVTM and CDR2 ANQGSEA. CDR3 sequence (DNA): TGCAGCGTTAAGGGGGGCGCTGAGGAGACCCAGTACTTC. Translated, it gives CSVKGGAEETQYF.

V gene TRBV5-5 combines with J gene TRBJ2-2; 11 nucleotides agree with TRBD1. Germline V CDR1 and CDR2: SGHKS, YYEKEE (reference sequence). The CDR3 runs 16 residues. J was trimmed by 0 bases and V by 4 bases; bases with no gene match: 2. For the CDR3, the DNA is TGTGCCAGCAGCCGGGGACAGGGGGCGAACACCGGGGAGCTGTTTTTT. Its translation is CASSRGQGANTGELFF.

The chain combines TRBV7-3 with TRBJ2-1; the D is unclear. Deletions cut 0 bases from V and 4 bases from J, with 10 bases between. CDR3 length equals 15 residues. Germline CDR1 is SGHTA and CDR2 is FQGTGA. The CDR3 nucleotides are TGTGCCAGCAGCTTAACAGGCAACTCGTACAATGAGCAGTTCTTC. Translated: CASSLTGNSYNEQFF. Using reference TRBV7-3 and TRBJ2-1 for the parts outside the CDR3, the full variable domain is GAGVSQTPSNKVTEKGKYVELRCDPISGHTALYWYRQSLGQGPEFLIYFQGTGAADDSGLPNDRFFAVRPEGSVSTLKIQRTERGDSAVYLCASSLTGNSYNEQFFGPGTRLTVL.

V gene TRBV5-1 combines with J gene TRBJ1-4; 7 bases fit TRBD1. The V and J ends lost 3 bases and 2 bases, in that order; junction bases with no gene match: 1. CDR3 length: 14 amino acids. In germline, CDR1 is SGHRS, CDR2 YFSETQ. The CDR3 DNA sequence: TGCGCCAGCAGCTCAGGGGGTACTAATGAAAAACTGTTTTTT. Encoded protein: CASSSGGTNEKLFF. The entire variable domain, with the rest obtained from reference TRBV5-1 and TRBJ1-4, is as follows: KAGVTQTPRYLIKTRGQQVTLSCSPISGHRSVSWYQQTPGQGLQFLFEYFSETQRNKGNFPGRFSGRQFSNSRSEMNVSTLELGDSALYLCASSSGGTNEKLFFGSGTQLSVL.

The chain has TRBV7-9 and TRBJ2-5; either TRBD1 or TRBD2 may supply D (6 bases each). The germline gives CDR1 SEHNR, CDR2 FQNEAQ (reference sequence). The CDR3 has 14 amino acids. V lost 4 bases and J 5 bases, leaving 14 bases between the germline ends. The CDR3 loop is CASSSPGAHETQYF. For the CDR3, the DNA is TGTGCCAGCAGCTCACCGGGGGCGCACGAGACCCAGTACTTC.

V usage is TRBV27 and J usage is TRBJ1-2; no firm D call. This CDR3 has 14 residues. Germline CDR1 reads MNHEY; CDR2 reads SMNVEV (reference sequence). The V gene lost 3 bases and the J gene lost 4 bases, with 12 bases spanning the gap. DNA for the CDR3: TGTGCCAGCAGTTTGCCCCGGACGGCCTATGGCTACACCTTC. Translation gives CASSLPRTAYGYTF.